The 16 T cell receptor beta chains presented below share a single source sample, sequenced in a study of monozygotic twins with inflammatory bowel disease. TCRdb reprocessed the 5' RACE reads, with one entry per CDR3 protein and no DNA. This sample contains more than 300,000 distinct CDR3 sequences. Sequencing was done on a sample of blood. These receptor sequences come from a human donor with ulcerative colitis or Crohn's disease, or a healthy co-twin of an affected twin (not recorded which).

V and J are TRBV27 and TRBJ2-1; TCRdb proposes TRBD1, but this gene call is untestable without DNA. The CDR3 runs 16 residues. CDR1 and CDR2 from the germline V gene are MNHEY and SMNVEV (reference sequence). CDR3 region: CASRTGGPQTTNEQFF.

The chain uses TRBV29-1 and TRBJ2-7; the D call of TRBD1 rests on TCRdb alone, since no DNA is present to check it. This CDR3 contains 13 residues. Germline CDR1 and CDR2: SQVTM and ANQGSEA. CDR3 region: CSVVTGGSYEQYF.

The chain couples TRBV5-1 to TRBJ1-2; checking the TCRdb D call of TRBD1 is not possible without DNA. The CDR3 has 14 residues. Germline CDR1 SGHRS, CDR2 YFSETQ. The CDR3 loop reads CASSDTGGAYGYTF.

The chain is built from TRBV27 and TRBJ2-3; TCRdb indicates TRBD2, and absent DNA this call remains unverified. The germline V gene has CDR1 MNHEY and CDR2 SMNVEV (reference sequence). The CDR3 runs 15 residues. The CDR3 spells CASRLGLAGPDTQYF.

V and J are TRBV5-1 and TRBJ2-7. The CDR3 is 14 residues long. In germline, CDR1 is SGHRS, CDR2 YFSETQ. CDR3 region: CASRANRDSYEQYF.

The V gene is TRBV20-1, the J gene TRBJ2-1; no DNA is available, so the TRBD1 call from TCRdb remains unchecked. Per germline, CDR1 DFQATT and CDR2 SNEGSKA (reference sequence). CDR3 length: 14 amino acids. The CDR3 sequence: CSAVGQLSYNEQFF.

This chain links TRBV20-1 with TRBJ1-2; TCRdb's D call of TRBD1 is untestable without DNA. The V gene's germline CDR1 is DFQATT and CDR2 SNEGSKA (reference sequence). The length of the CDR3 is 13 residues. The CDR3 region is CSARTGESYGYTF.

The chain links TRBV20-1 to TRBJ2-4; TCRdb designates TRBD1, a call that cannot be tested without DNA. This CDR3 is 13 amino acids long. The germline gives CDR1 DFQATT, CDR2 SNEGSKA (reference sequence). The chain's CDR3 is CSAGYRGQNIQYF.

The chain combines TRBV25-1 with TRBJ1-2; the D call from TCRdb, TRBD1, cannot be confirmed without DNA. Germline V lookup: CDR1 MGHDK, CDR2 SYGVNS. The CDR3 length is 15 residues. The CDR3 region is CASSGNRDRGGGYTF.

The chain is built from TRBV20-1 and TRBJ1-4. The CDR3 has 13 residues. Germline assignment: CDR1 DFQATT and CDR2 SNEGSKA (reference sequence). The CDR3 here is CSAEGRALEKLFF.

V and J are TRBV7-2 and TRBJ1-2; the D call from TCRdb, TRBD1, cannot be confirmed without DNA. The CDR3 extends over 15 amino acids. Germline values: CDR1 SGHTA, CDR2 FQGNSA. The CDR3 sequence is CASSPRHAGTVGYTF.

This rearrangement joins TRBV2 to TRBJ2-4. Germline CDR1 is SNHLY and CDR2 is FYNNEI. This CDR3 has 15 amino acids. CDR3 sequence: CASSDPGLDKNIQYF.

The chain links TRBV6-1 to TRBJ2-3; the D call of TRBD1 rests on TCRdb alone, since no DNA is present to check it. The germline CDR1 and CDR2 sequences are MNHNS and SASEGT. The CDR3 is 17 amino acids. CDR3 sequence: CASSEALGQGATDTQYF.

J is TRBJ1-1 and V is TRBV20-1; without DNA, the TCRdb call of TRBD1 cannot be checked. There are 16 residues in the CDR3. Per germline, CDR1 DFQATT and CDR2 SNEGSKA (reference sequence). The CDR3 spells CSARDLRTGANTEAFF.

The gene calls are TRBV7-2 and TRBJ2-2; TCRdb's D gene call, TRBD2, goes unchecked for lack of DNA. CDR3 length equals 15 residues. From germline, CDR1 is SGHTA and CDR2 FQGNSA. CDR3 sequence reads: CASSLRRGGAGELFF.

This rearrangement joins TRBV29-1 to TRBJ1-5; TCRdb returns TRBD1, unconfirmable since there is no DNA. This CDR3 has 15 residues. Germline assignment: CDR1 SQVTM and CDR2 ANQGSEA. The CDR3 reads CSVEVPGQGGQPQHF.